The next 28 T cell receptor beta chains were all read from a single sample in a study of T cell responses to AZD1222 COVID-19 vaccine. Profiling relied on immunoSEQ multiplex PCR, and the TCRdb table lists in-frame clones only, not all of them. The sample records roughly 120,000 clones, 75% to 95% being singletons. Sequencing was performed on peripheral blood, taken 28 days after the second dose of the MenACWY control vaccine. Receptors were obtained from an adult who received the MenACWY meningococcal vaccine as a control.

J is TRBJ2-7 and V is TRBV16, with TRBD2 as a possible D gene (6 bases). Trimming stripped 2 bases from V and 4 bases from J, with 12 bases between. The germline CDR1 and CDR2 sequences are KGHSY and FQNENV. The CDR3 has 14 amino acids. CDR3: CASSQGFGGYEQYF. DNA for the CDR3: TGTGCCAGCAGCCAAGGGTTCGGGGGATACGAGCAGTACTTC. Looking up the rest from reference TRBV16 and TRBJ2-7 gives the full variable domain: GEEVAQTPKHLVRGEGQKAKLYCAPIKGHSYVFWYQQVLKNEFKFLISFQNENVFDETGMPKERFSAKCLPNSPCSLEIQATKLEDSAVYFCASSQGFGGYEQYFGPGTRLTVT.

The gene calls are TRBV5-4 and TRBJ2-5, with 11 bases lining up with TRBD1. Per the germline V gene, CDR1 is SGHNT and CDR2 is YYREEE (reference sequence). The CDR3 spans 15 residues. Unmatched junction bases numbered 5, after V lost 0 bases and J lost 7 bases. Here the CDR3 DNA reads TGTGCCAGCAGCTTGGAGGACAGGGGGCGCGGGACCCAGTACTTC. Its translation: CASSLEDRGRGTQYF. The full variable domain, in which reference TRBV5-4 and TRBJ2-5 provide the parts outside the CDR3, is ETGVTQSPTHLIKTRGQQVTLRCSSQSGHNTVSWYQQALGQGPQFIFQYYREEENGRGNFPPRFSGLQFPNYSSELNVNALELDDSALYLCASSLEDRGRGTQYFGPGTRLLVL.

The CDR3 is CASSFESAISSNTGELFF. DNA for the CDR3: TGTGCCAGCAGCTTTGAATCGGCTATCAGTTCGAACACCGGGGAGCTGTTTTTT. This chain joins TRBV7-6 and TRBJ2-2; D not resolved. There are 18 residues in the CDR3. Germline V lookup: CDR1 SGHVS, CDR2 FNYEAQ. The germline V and J ends were trimmed by 3 bases and 0 bases, with 17 bases remaining between them.

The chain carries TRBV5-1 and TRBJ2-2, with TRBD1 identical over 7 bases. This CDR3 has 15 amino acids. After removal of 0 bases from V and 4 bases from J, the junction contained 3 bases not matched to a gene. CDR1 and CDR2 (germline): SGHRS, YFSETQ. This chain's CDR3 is CASSLVAGGTGELFF. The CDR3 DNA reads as TGCGCCAGCAGCTTGGTGGCAGGGGGCACCGGGGAGCTGTTTTTT.

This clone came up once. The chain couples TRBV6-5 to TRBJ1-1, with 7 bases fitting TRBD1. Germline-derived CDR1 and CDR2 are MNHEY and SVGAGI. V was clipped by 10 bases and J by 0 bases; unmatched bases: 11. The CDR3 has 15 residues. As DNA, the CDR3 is TGTGCCACCCGACGGGACAGAGCTATGAACACTGAAGCTTTCTTT. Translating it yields CATRRDRAMNTEAFF.

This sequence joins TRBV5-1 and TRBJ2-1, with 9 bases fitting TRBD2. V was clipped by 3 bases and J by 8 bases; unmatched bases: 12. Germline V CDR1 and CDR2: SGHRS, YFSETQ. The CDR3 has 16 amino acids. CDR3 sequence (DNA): TGCGCCAGCAGCTCAGGGACTAGCCGGGCACTGTATGAGCAGTTCTTC. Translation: CASSSGTSRALYEQFF.

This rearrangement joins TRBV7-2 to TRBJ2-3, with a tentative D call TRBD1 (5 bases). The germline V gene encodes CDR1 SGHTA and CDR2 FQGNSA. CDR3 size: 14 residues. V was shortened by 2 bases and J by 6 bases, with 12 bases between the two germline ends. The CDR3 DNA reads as TGTGCCAGCAGCTTATCTGGGGCCGCCGATACGCAGTATTTT. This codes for CASSLSGAADTQYF.

CDR3 sequence reads: CASSIRFPAEATDTQYF. Written as DNA, the CDR3 is TGTGCCAGTAGTATAAGGTTTCCAGCGGAGGCCACAGATACGCAGTATTTT. This chain connects TRBV19 to TRBJ2-3, with D tentatively TRBD2 (5 bases). CDR1 is LNHDA and CDR2 is SQIVND in the germline V gene (reference sequence). The CDR3 covers 17 residues. Trimming removed 2 bases from V and 2 bases from J, with 17 bases in between. The full variable domain, rest sourced from reference TRBV19 and TRBJ2-3, is DGGITQSPKYLFRKEGQNVTLSCEQNLNHDAMYWYRQDPGQGLRLIYYSQIVNDFQKGDIAEGYSVSREKKESFPLTVTSAQKNPTAFYLCASSIRFPAEATDTQYFGPGTRLTVL.

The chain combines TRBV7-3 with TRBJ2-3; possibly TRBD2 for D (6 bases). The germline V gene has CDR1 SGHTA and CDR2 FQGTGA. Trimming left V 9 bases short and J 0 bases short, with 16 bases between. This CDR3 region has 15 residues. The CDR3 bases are TGTGCCAGTCAACAAGCGGGCGCCAGCACAGATACGCAGTATTTT. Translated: CASQQAGASTDTQYF.

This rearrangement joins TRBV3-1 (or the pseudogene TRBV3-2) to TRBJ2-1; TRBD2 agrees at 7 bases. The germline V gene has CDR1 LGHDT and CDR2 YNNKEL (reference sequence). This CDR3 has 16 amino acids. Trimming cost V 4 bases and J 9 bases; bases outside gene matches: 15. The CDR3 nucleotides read TGTGCCAGCAGCCCGCCCCTAGTGGGAGGGAAGGGTGAGCAGTTCTTC. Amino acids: CASSPPLVGGKGEQFF.

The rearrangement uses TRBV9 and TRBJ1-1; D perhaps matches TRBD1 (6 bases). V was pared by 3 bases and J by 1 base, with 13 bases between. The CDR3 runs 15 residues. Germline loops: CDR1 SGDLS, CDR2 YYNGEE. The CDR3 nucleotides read TGTGCCAGCAGCGCGGGCGGGACACCGAACACTGAAGCTTTCTTT. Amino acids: CASSAGGTPNTEAFF.

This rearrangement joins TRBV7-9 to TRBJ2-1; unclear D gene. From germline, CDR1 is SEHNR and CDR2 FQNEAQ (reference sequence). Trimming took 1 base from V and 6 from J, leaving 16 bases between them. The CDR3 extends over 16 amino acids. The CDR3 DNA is TGTGCCAGCAGCTTAGAAGGTCAGGTTGTTCGCAATGAGCAGTTCTTC. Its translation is CASSLEGQVVRNEQFF.

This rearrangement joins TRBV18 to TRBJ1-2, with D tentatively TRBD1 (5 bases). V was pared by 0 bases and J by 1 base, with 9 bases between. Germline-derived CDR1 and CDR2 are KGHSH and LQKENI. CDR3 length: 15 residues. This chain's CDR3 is CASSPPGRFNYGYTF. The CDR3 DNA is TGTGCCAGCTCACCACCGGGACGGTTTAACTATGGCTACACCTTC.

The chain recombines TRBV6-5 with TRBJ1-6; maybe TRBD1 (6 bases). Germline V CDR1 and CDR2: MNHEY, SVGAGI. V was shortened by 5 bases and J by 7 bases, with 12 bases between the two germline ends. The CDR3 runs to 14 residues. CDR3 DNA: TGTGCCAGCAGTAATACAGGGACGAATTCACCCCTCCACTTT. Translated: CASSNTGTNSPLHF.

The CDR3 DNA sequence: TGTGCCAGCTCACCAGGGTTGGACACTGAAGCTTTCTTT. Translating it yields CASSPGLDTEAFF. The chain carries TRBV18 and TRBJ1-1; D is unclear. Deletions cut 2 bases from V and 3 bases from J, with 7 bases between. Germline V CDR1 and CDR2: KGHSH, LQKENI. This CDR3 is built from 13 residues.

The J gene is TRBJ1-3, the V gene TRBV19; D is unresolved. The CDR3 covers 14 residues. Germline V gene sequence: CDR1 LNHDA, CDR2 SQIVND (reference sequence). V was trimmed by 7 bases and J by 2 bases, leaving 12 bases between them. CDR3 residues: CASTVTGPGNTIYF. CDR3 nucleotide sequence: TGTGCCAGTACCGTAACCGGACCTGGAAACACCATATATTTT.

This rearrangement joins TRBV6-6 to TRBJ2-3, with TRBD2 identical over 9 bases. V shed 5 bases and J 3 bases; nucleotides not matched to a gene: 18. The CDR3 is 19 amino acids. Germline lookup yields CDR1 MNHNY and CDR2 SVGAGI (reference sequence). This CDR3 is CASSPSSPGTSSRTDTQYF. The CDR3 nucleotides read TGTGCCAGCAGTCCATCTAGTCCCGGGACTAGCAGCAGGACAGATACGCAGTATTTT.

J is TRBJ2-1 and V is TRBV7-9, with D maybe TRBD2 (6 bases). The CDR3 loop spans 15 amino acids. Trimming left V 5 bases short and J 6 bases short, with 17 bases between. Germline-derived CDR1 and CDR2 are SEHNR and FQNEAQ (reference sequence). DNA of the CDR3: TGTGCCAGCAGCCGACTGCCGGGGGAAGGCAATGAGCAGTTCTTC. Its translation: CASSRLPGEGNEQFF.

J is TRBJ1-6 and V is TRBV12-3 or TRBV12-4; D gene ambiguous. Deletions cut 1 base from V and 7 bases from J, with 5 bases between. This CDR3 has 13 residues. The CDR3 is CASSLVRNSPLHF. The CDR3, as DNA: TGTGCCAGCAGTTTAGTTAGGAATTCACCCCTCCACTTT.

CDR3 sequence reads: CASRDIPTSAETQYF. The DNA of the CDR3 is TGTGCCAGCAGGGACATTCCGACTAGCGCGGAGACCCAGTACTTC. The chain is built from TRBV6-1 and TRBJ2-5; 8 nucleotides align to TRBD2. V was clipped by 6 bases and J by 5 bases; unmatched bases: 11. CDR1 and CDR2 from the germline V gene are MNHNS and SASEGT. The CDR3 totals 15 residues.

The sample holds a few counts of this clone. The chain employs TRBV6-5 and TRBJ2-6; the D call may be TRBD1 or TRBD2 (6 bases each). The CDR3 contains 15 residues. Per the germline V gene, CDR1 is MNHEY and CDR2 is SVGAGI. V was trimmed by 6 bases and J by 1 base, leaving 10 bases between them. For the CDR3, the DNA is TGTGCCAGCAGAAAAGGGGGGTCTGGGGCCAACGTCCTGACTTTC. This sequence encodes CASRKGGSGANVLTF.

The CDR3 is CASSLEGYGSGNTIYF. CDR3 coding DNA: TGTGCCAGCAGCTTAGAGGGTTATGGCTCTGGAAACACCATATATTTT. This sequence joins TRBV11-2 and TRBJ1-3; D gene unclear. The CDR3 is 16 amino acids. Trimming stripped 0 bases from V and 0 bases from J, with 9 bases between. Per germline, CDR1 SGHAT and CDR2 FQNNGV. The variable domain in full, with the rest retrieved from reference TRBV11-2 and TRBJ1-3, is EAGVAQSPRYKIIEKRQSVAFWCNPISGHATLYWYQQILGQGPKLLIQFQNNGVVDDSQLPKDRFSAERLKGVDSTLKIQPAKLEDSAVYLCASSLEGYGSGNTIYFGEGSWLTVV.

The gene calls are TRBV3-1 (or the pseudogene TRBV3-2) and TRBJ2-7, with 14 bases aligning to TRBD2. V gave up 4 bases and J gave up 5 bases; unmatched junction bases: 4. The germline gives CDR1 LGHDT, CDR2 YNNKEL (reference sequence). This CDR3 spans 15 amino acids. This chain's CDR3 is CASSPGLAGEDEQYF. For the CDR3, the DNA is TGTGCCAGCAGCCCGGGACTAGCGGGGGAGGACGAGCAGTACTTC.

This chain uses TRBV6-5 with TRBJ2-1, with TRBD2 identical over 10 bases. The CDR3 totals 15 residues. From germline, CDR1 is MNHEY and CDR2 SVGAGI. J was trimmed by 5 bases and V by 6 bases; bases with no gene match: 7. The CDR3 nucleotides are TGTGCCAGCAGCCAGGGCCTAGCGGGGGACAATGAGCAGTTCTTC. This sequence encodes CASSQGLAGDNEQFF.

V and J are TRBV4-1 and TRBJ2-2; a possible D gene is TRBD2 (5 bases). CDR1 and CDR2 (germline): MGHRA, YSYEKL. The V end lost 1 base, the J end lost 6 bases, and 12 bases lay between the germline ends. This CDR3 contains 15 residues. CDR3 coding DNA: TGCGCCAGCAGCCAAGTCTCGCTGAGGGCCGGGGAGCTGTTTTTT. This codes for CASSQVSLRAGELFF.

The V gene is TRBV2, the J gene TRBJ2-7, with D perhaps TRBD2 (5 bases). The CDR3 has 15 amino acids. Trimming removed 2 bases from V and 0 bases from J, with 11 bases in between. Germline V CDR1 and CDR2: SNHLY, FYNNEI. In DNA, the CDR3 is TGTGCCAGCAGTGAAACGGCGGGCGGCTCCTACGAGCAGTACTTC. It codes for CASSETAGGSYEQYF.

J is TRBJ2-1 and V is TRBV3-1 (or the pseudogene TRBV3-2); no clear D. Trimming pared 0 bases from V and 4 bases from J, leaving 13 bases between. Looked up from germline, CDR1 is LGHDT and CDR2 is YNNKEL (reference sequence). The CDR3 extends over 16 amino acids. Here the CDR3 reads CASSQDPTPQYNEQFF. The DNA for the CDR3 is TGTGCCAGCAGCCAAGATCCCACTCCACAATACAATGAGCAGTTCTTC.

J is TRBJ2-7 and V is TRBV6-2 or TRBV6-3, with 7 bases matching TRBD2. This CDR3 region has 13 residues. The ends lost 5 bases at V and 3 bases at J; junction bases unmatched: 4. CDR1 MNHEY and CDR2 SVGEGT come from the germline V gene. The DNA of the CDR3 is TGTGCCAGCAGTCCCGGGACTATCTACGAGCAGTACGTC. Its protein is CASSPGTIYEQYV.